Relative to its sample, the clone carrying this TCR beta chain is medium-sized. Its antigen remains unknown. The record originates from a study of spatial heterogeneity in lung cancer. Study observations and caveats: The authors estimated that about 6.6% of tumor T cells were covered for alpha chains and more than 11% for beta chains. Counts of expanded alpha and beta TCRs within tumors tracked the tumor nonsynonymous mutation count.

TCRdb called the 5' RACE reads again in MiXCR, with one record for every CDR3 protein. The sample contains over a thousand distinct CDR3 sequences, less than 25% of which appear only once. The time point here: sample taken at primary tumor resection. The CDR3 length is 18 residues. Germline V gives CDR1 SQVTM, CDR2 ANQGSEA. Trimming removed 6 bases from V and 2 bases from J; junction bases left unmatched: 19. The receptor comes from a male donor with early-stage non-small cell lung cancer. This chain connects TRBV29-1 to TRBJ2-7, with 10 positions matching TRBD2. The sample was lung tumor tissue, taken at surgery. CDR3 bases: TGCAGCGTGACAGGGGATAGAAGCGGGAGGGCCTTAGCCTACGAGCAGTACTTC. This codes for CSVTGDRSGRALAYEQYF.